What follows are 21 T cell receptor beta chains derived from one specimen sequenced in a study of T cells in Graves' hyperthyroidism and ophthalmopathy. Amplified TCR beta CDR3 regions came from RNA transcripts. TCR CDR3 regions were first amplified by RT-PCR with HTBI primers. From the multiplex PCR reads, TCRdb called clonotypes with MiXCR, one entry per CDR3 protein. The data show about 700,000 distinct CDR3 sequences, 12% to 15% seen once. The sequenced material came from blood. The receptors here all came from a woman between 18 and 30 years old with Graves' hyperthyroidism.

In its sample, this clonotype was seen many times. This sequence joins TRBV6-2 or TRBV6-3 and TRBJ2-6; tentatively, D is TRBD1 (7 bases). Trimming cost V 7 bases and J 0 bases, with 19 bases left between them. The CDR3 loop spans 18 amino acids. Germline V gives CDR1 MNHEY, CDR2 SVGEGT. CDR3 nucleotide sequence: TGTGCCAGCAAGGGGAGGACAGGCAGGCTCTCTGGGGCCAACGTCCTGACTTTC. Residues: CASKGRTGRLSGANVLTF.

This clonotype was recorded many times. The chain recombines TRBV18 with TRBJ1-5; D not certain. This CDR3 region has 13 residues. The germline gives CDR1 KGHSH, CDR2 LQKENI. V lost 3 bases and J 8 bases, leaving 11 bases between the germline ends. The CDR3 DNA follows: TGTGCCAGCTCACCGTCTGGATTCGAGCCCCAGCATTTT. Its translation: CASSPSGFEPQHF.

This clonotype was seen only once. A much bigger clone sits one base away, suggesting this may be a read error. No conserved phenylalanine or tryptophan ends this CDR3, so it is likely a read error. The V and J genes are TRBV5-1 and TRBJ1-4; weak D call: TRBD1 (5 bases). In germline, CDR1 is SGHRS, CDR2 YFSETQ. This CDR3 region has 15 residues. V lost 2 bases, J lost 4 bases, and 12 bases lay in between. CDR3 residues: CASSFGPQGNEKLFI. The DNA of the CDR3 is TGCGCCAGCAGCTTCGGGCCCCAGGGTAATGAAAAACTGTTTATT.

This rearrangement joins TRBV27 to TRBJ2-7, with 9 bases lining up with TRBD1. Losses at the gene ends were 4 bases for V and 2 bases for J; bases not matched to a gene: 3. The CDR3 is 14 residues long. The V gene's germline CDR1 is MNHEY and CDR2 SMNVEV (reference sequence). DNA for the CDR3: TGTGCCAGCAGTTGGACAGGGGCTGCCTACGAGCAGTACTTC. Its translation is CASSWTGAAYEQYF.

This clonotype was counted many times. The rearrangement joins TRBV2 to TRBJ2-1; tentatively, D is TRBD1 or TRBD2 (5 bases each). Trimming removed 4 bases from V and 8 bases from J, with 18 bases in between. Germline values: CDR1 SNHLY, CDR2 FYNNEI. The CDR3 sequence is 15 residues long. This CDR3 is CASSVLASGADEQFF. CDR3 DNA sequence: TGTGCCAGCAGTGTTTTGGCCTCCGGGGCGGATGAGCAGTTCTTC.

In its sample, this clonotype was seen many times. The J gene is TRBJ2-7, the V gene TRBV4-1, with TRBD1 identical over 8 bases. This CDR3 is built from 15 residues. V was clipped by 1 base and J by 3 bases; unmatched bases: 5. Germline CDR1 is MGHRA and CDR2 is YSYEKL. In nucleotides, the CDR3 is TGCGCCAGCAGCCAAGTAGGGACAGGCCACTACGAGCAGTACTTC. Its protein product is CASSQVGTGHYEQYF.

This clonotype has more than one count but fewer than ten. The genes are TRBV28 and TRBJ1-5, with D unclear. This CDR3 contains 14 residues. Per germline, CDR1 MDHEN and CDR2 SYDVKM. The V and J ends lost 5 bases and 4 bases respectively, with 12 bases between them. The CDR3 nucleotides read TGTGCCAGCAGTCTATCAGTTGGAAATCAGCCCCAGCATTTT. Residues: CASSLSVGNQPQHF.

This clonotype was detected ten times or more. This sequence joins TRBV7-2 and TRBJ2-3; D uncertain. The CDR3 runs 14 residues. Trimming removed 1 base from V and 4 bases from J, with 9 bases in between. Germline lookup yields CDR1 SGHTA and CDR2 FQGNSA. In DNA, the CDR3 is TGTGCCAGCAGCTTAGTTGCGGCCTCAGATACGCAGTATTTT. This gives the protein CASSLVAASDTQYF.

The J gene is TRBJ2-7, the V gene TRBV15, with 8 bases lining up with TRBD1. The CDR3 runs to 14 residues. With 4 bases clipped from V and 7 bases from J, the junction kept 9 bases outside the gene matches. Germline V gene sequence: CDR1 LNHNV, CDR2 YYDKDF (reference sequence). Here the CDR3 reads CATSTDRGPSEQYF. In nucleotides, the CDR3 is TGTGCCACCAGCACTGACAGGGGACCTTCGGAGCAGTACTTC.

J is TRBJ2-7 and V is TRBV7-9, with unresolved D. CDR1 and CDR2 from the germline V gene are SEHNR and FQNEAQ (reference sequence). The length of the CDR3 is 9 residues. V was shortened by 10 bases and J by 10 bases, with 11 bases between the two germline ends. The DNA of the CDR3 is TGTGCCACCTGGGCCGATCAGTACTTC. Amino acid sequence: CATWADQYF.

This clonotype was detected ten times or more. The chain links TRBV20-1 to TRBJ2-1; D is undetermined. Germline V gene lookup returns CDR1 DFQATT and CDR2 SNEGSKA (reference sequence). With 0 bases removed from V and 0 bases from J, the gap between germline ends came to 9 bases. This CDR3 region has 15 residues. The CDR3 loop is CSARDTKGSYNEQFF. Written as DNA, the CDR3 is TGCAGTGCTAGAGATACGAAGGGCTCCTACAATGAGCAGTTCTTC.

This clonotype appeared a few times. The J gene is TRBJ1-1, the V gene TRBV6-1, with D perhaps matching TRBD1 (5 bases). Germline values: CDR1 MNHNS, CDR2 SASEGT. The CDR3 consists of 15 residues. Trimming removed 5 bases at V and 0 bases at J, with 13 bases between. CDR3 nucleotide sequence: TGTGCCAGCAGTCGTCAGACAGTTATGAACACTGAAGCTTTCTTT. This encodes CASSRQTVMNTEAFF.

The chain uses TRBV6-6 and TRBJ1-6; 9 bases are a match to TRBD1. Trimming at V came to 0 bases and at J to 10 bases, leaving 19 bases not matched to a gene. Per germline, CDR1 MNHNY and CDR2 SVGAGI (reference sequence). CDR3 length: 20 residues. The CDR3 DNA reads TGTGCCAGCAGTTACTCTCCGGGACAGGGAATTTGGCCTATGGGATCACCCCTCCACTTT. It yields the protein CASSYSPGQGIWPMGSPLHF.

Written as DNA, the CDR3 is TGTGCCAGCATACGGGGGGCCCCCTACGAGCAGTACTTC. Protein product: CASIRGAPYEQYF. The chain employs TRBV2 and TRBJ2-7; D possibly corresponds to TRBD2 (7 bases). The V gene lost 7 bases and the J gene lost 2 bases, with 12 bases spanning the gap. CDR3 length: 13 amino acids. The V gene's germline CDR1 is SNHLY and CDR2 FYNNEI.

The J gene is TRBJ2-3, the V gene TRBV20-1; 8 bases are a match to TRBD2. The J segment lost 6 bases and the V segment lost 2 bases, leaving 7 bases of the junction unmatched. The germline V gene encodes CDR1 DFQATT and CDR2 SNEGSKA (reference sequence). The CDR3 is 14 residues long. The DNA for the CDR3 is TGCAGTGCTAGAAGTCGGGAGGGCCGCGATACGCAGTATTTT. Amino acid sequence: CSARSREGRDTQYF.

On this clonotype: A clone one base away is much larger, so this may be a read error. The CDR3 nucleotides read TGTGCCAGCAGCTTAGAGGACCGGACCCCCTACGAGCAGTGCTTC. This codes for CASSLEDRTPYEQCF. This rearrangement joins TRBV7-8 to TRBJ2-7; D call uncertain. Germline V lookup: CDR1 SGHVS, CDR2 FQNEAQ. This CDR3 contains 15 residues.

At least ten counts were recorded for this clonotype. The chain links TRBV7-9 to TRBJ2-7, with no clear D. V was shortened by 4 bases and J by 0 bases, with 10 bases between the two germline ends. Germline CDR1 is SEHNR and CDR2 is FQNEAQ (reference sequence). This CDR3 has 14 residues. CDR3 loop: CASSSVWDSYEQYF. CDR3 nucleotides: TGTGCCAGCAGCTCGGTGTGGGACTCCTACGAGCAGTACTTC.

The chain has TRBV20-1 and TRBJ2-2; 9 positions match TRBD1. The CDR3 has 16 residues. From germline, CDR1 is DFQATT and CDR2 SNEGSKA (reference sequence). V trimming: 1 base; J trimming: 3 bases; junction bases outside the gene matches: 6. CDR3 sequence: CSARGTGGAYTGELFF. The CDR3 nucleotides are TGCAGTGCTAGAGGCACAGGGGGCGCGTACACCGGGGAGCTGTTTTTT.

The rearrangement links TRBV2 to TRBJ2-7, with D uncertain. The germline gives CDR1 SNHLY, CDR2 FYNNEI. This CDR3 comprises 13 residues. V was pared by 7 bases and J by 0 bases, with 10 bases between. CDR3 protein: CASTIGHSYEQYF. The CDR3 region has the DNA TGTGCCAGCACCATAGGCCACTCCTACGAGCAGTACTTC.

Only a few counts were recorded for this clonotype. This chain uses TRBV6-2 or TRBV6-3 with TRBJ2-3, with D perhaps matching TRBD1 (5 bases). Germline V CDR1 and CDR2: MNHEY, SVGEGT. The length of the CDR3 is 16 residues. The V end lost 0 bases, the J end lost 3 bases, and 13 bases lay between the germline ends. The CDR3 protein is CASSYSGRVSTDTQYF. In nucleotides, the CDR3 is TGTGCCAGCAGTTACTCGGGGCGAGTATCTACAGATACGCAGTATTTT.

This clonotype was picked up many times. The chain uses TRBV20-1 and TRBJ2-3; D remains ambiguous. The ends were cut back, 3 bases at V and 6 bases at J, with 1 base in the middle. There are 9 residues in the CDR3. The germline gives CDR1 DFQATT, CDR2 SNEGSKA (reference sequence). The CDR3 sequence: CSASDTQYF. CDR3 in DNA: TGCAGTGCTAGTGATACGCAGTATTTT.